This entry lists 7 T cell receptor beta chains sequenced from one sample in a study of T cell repertoires in cytomegalovirus infection. Their antigens are not known. TCRdb called the reads again in MiXCR, with one record for every CDR3 protein. Among 830,000 or so distinct CDR3 sequences listed, less than 35% were seen once. Sequencing was performed on cultured CD8+ T cells from PBMCs, taken from culture after CMV antigen stimulation. These receptors were taken from a human donor in good health (CMV status not recorded). Some clones in this sample may be carry-over from other donors' samples.

The V call is TRBV12-3 or TRBV12-4, the J call TRBJ2-1; D gene uncertain. CDR3 length: 12 residues. Trimming stripped 6 bases from V and 6 bases from J, with 9 bases between. CDR3 sequence: CASSPTTNEQFF. CDR3 in DNA: TGTGCCAGCAGCCCTACTACCAATGAGCAGTTCTTC.

This clonotype appeared a single time. The gene calls are TRBV27 and TRBJ1-6, with D tentatively TRBD1 (5 bases). Germline V gives CDR1 MNHEY, CDR2 SMNVEV (reference sequence). Trimming shortened V by 8 bases and J by 7 bases, and 15 bases separated the two germline ends. This CDR3 comprises 14 residues. The CDR3 spells CASGAGGWNSPLHF. CDR3 sequence (DNA): TGTGCCAGCGGAGCGGGGGGTTGGAATTCACCCCTCCACTTT.

This chain connects TRBV29-1 to TRBJ2-5; 8 bases match TRBD1. Germline trimming cut 6 bases from V and 2 bases from J; bases unmatched to any gene: 5. CDR3 length: 13 residues. Per the germline V gene, CDR1 is SQVTM and CDR2 is ANQGSEA. CDR3 bases: TGCAGCGTCTACGGACAGGGACAAGAGACCCAGTACTTC. It is translated as CSVYGQGQETQYF.

The chain carries TRBV4-3 and TRBJ2-3; the D is unclear. The CDR3 length is 13 residues. CDR1 and CDR2 from the germline V gene are LGHNA and YSLEER. The V end lost 3 bases, the J end lost 1 base, and 5 bases lay between the germline ends. For the CDR3, the DNA is TGCGCCAGCAGCCACTCGGGCACAGATACGCAGTATTTT. This gives the protein CASSHSGTDTQYF.

The chain combines TRBV7-6 with TRBJ2-5, with 7 bases lining up with TRBD1. This CDR3 has 18 residues. V was pared by 2 bases and J by 0 bases, with 12 bases of the junction left unmatched. Germline V gives CDR1 SGHVS, CDR2 FNYEAQ. The CDR3: CASSLPGQSVSYQETQYF. The CDR3 nucleotides are TGTGCCAGCAGCTTACCGGGACAGAGTGTATCGTACCAAGAGACCCAGTACTTC.

This clonotype has more than one count but fewer than ten. The chain carries TRBV6-1 and TRBJ1-1; TRBD1 agrees at 7 bases. CDR3 size: 15 residues. The germline V gene has CDR1 MNHNS and CDR2 SASEGT. With 5 bases clipped from V and 1 base from J, the junction kept 7 bases outside the gene matches. DNA of the CDR3: TGTGCCAGCAGTTCCTGGAAGGGGGCGAACACTGAAGCTTTCTTT. As protein: CASSSWKGANTEAFF.

The genes are TRBV6-2 or TRBV6-3 and TRBJ2-5; TRBD2 agrees at 13 bases. The CDR3 sequence is 17 residues long. Looked up from germline, CDR1 is MNHEY and CDR2 is SVGEGT. J gave up 1 base and V 4 bases, and 6 bases lay outside the gene matches. CDR3 DNA sequence: TGTGCCAGCAGTTTTCGGACTAGCGGGGGCCTCCAAGAGACCCAGTACTTC. The encoded protein is CASSFRTSGGLQETQYF.